The 11 T cell receptor beta chains reported below all come from one sample, sequenced in a study of T cells after yellow fever vaccination (dated by TCRdb to between 2018 and 2021). This specimen's treatment or condition label, interpreted: live attenuated yellow fever vaccine strain. Libraries were constructed by 5' RACE. The sample was run on an Illumina NovaSeq 6000. The public sequencing data were trimmed at Q25 with fastp and processed into clonotypes with MiXCR by TCRdb, which kept only in-frame beta chains. Each entry is one CDR3 protein sequence, shown with its most common DNA and genes. A total of about 310,000 distinct CDR3 sequences appear in this sample, around 4% of them only once. 23% of the sample rests with the top ten. Sample: PBMCs, taken on the day of the yellow fever booster vaccination. The origin of the receptors is a man aged 18 to 35 who received the YFV17D yellow fever vaccine.

This clonotype appeared a few times. The chain has TRBV28 and TRBJ1-1; 9 nucleotides align to TRBD1. The CDR3 loop spans 13 amino acids. The junction had 5 bases not matched to a gene; V was cut back by 8 bases and J by 4 bases. Germline lookup yields CDR1 MDHEN and CDR2 SYDVKM. CDR3 in DNA: TGTGCCAGCTGGGACAGGGAAGGCACTGAAGCTTTCTTT. Translated, it gives CASWDREGTEAFF.

This clonotype was found many times. This chain joins TRBV5-1 and TRBJ2-1; D remains ambiguous. Germline CDR1 is SGHRS and CDR2 is YFSETQ. The CDR3 has 15 residues. The V and J ends lost 0 bases and 9 bases respectively, with 16 bases between them. The DNA of the CDR3 is TGCGCCAGCAGCTTGGCCTCATCCGGTACCGGTGAGCAGTTCTTC. Its protein product is CASSLASSGTGEQFF.

This clonotype was observed at least ten times. The chain joins TRBV7-6 to TRBJ2-3; D might be TRBD1 or TRBD2, each matching 6 bases. Germline V gene sequence: CDR1 SGHVS, CDR2 FNYEAQ. V was shortened by 5 bases and J by 3 bases, with 15 bases between the two germline ends. The CDR3 has 15 residues. CDR3 in amino acids: CASSRGPPRTDTQYF. The DNA of the CDR3 is TGTGCCAGCAGCCGGGGGCCTCCTAGGACAGATACGCAGTATTTT.

This clonotype was observed at least ten times. The J gene is TRBJ2-7, the V gene TRBV20-1; D gene ambiguous. This CDR3 contains 10 residues. Trimming removed 5 bases at V and 7 bases at J, with 9 bases between. Germline V gives CDR1 DFQATT, CDR2 SNEGSKA (reference sequence). CDR3 bases: TGCAGTGCTTTCTATATAGAGCAGTACGTC. It yields the protein CSAFYIEQYV.

This clonotype was counted many times. The chain carries TRBV19 and TRBJ2-3; D gene unclear. The germline V gene encodes CDR1 LNHDA and CDR2 SQIVND (reference sequence). The ends were cut back, 6 bases at V and 3 bases at J, with 4 bases in the middle. This CDR3 region has 11 residues. The chain's CDR3 is CASRTTDTQYF. For the CDR3, the DNA is TGTGCCAGTAGGACGACAGATACGCAGTATTTT.

There are many counts of this clonotype. The gene calls are TRBV9 and TRBJ2-3, with 14 nucleotides matching TRBD2. The junction had 7 bases not matched to a gene; V was cut back by 4 bases and J by 6 bases. This CDR3 region has 16 residues. Germline values: CDR1 SGDLS, CDR2 YYNGEE. CDR3 coding DNA: TGTGCCAGCAGCAAGGGACTAGCGGGGGTCTTGGATACGCAGTATTTT. Translated: CASSKGLAGVLDTQYF.

This clonotype was seen a few times. The chain has TRBV5-4 and TRBJ2-2, with 8 nucleotides matching TRBD2. Losses at the gene ends were 2 bases for V and 4 bases for J; bases not matched to a gene: 7. The CDR3 consists of 16 residues. Germline lookup yields CDR1 SGHNT and CDR2 YYREEE (reference sequence). Here the CDR3 DNA reads TGTGCCAGCAGCTTAGGCGGGGGGATACTCACCGGGGAGCTGTTTTTT. This gives the protein CASSLGGGILTGELFF.

The genes are TRBV6-5 and TRBJ2-1; D remains unclear. Germline assignment: CDR1 MNHEY and CDR2 SVGAGI. V was clipped by 0 bases and J by 9 bases, with 12 bases between them. CDR3 size: 14 residues. The CDR3 loop reads CASSYSSAGSEQFF. The CDR3 DNA follows: TGTGCCAGCAGTTACTCGAGCGCCGGAAGTGAGCAGTTCTTC.

This clonotype was observed at least ten times. The chain joins TRBV7-9 to TRBJ2-7; 9 nucleotides line up with TRBD1. V was pared by 5 bases and J by 3 bases, with 8 bases of the junction left unmatched. Per germline, CDR1 SEHNR and CDR2 FQNEAQ (reference sequence). CDR3 size: 15 residues. CDR3 sequence: CASSIGTGFIYEQYV. CDR3 DNA: TGTGCCAGCAGCATCGGGACAGGGTTTATCTACGAGCAGTACGTC.

The table lists this clonotype with many counts. CDR3 sequence reads: CASSGTGAVSPLHF. The CDR3 coding sequence is TGTGCCAGCTCGGGGACAGGGGCAGTCTCACCCCTCCACTTT. This sequence joins TRBV18 and TRBJ1-6; 10 bases line up with TRBD1. V dropped 6 bases and J dropped 10; count of bases not matched to a gene: 6. Per the germline V gene, CDR1 is KGHSH and CDR2 is LQKENI. This CDR3 is 14 amino acids long. Based on the CDR3 plus reference TRBV18 and TRBJ1-6, the full variable domain is NAGVMQNPRHLVRRRGQEARLRCSPMKGHSHVYWYRQLPEEGLKFMVYLQKENIIDESGMPKERFSAEFPKEGPSILRIQQVVRGDSAAYFCASSGTGAVSPLHFGNGTRLTVT.

The chain carries TRBV7-2 and TRBJ1-6; D remains unclear. The CDR3 is 15 residues long. V was clipped by 2 bases and J by 6 bases, with 11 bases between them. CDR1 and CDR2 from the germline V gene are SGHTA and FQGNSA. The CDR3 loop is CASSLWGTLNSPLHF. Here the CDR3 DNA reads TGTGCCAGCAGCTTATGGGGTACTCTTAATTCACCCCTCCACTTT.